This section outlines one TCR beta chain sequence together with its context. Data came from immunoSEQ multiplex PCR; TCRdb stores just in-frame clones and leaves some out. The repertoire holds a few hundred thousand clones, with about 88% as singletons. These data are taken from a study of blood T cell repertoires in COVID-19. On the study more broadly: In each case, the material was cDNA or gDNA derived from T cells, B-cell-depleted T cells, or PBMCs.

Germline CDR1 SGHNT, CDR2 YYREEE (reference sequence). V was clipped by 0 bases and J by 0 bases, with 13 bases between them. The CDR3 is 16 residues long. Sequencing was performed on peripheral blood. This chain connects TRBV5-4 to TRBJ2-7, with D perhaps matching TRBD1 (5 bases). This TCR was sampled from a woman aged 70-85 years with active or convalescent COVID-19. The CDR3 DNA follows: TGTGCCAGCAGCTTGGGTACAGGCTTTAGCTCCTACGAGCAGTACTTC. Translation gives CASSLGTGFSSYEQYF.